A selection of T cell receptor beta chains follows, all from one sample in a study of blood T cell repertoires in COVID-19. Repertoires were generated with immunoSEQ multiplex PCR, while TCRdb's copy carries only in-frame clones and drops some. The sample has roughly 400,000 clones; approximately 91% are singletons. Sequenced material: PBMCs or T cells enriched from blood (not recorded which). These receptors all come from a woman in her forties who had been exposed to COVID-19. Each CDR3 is given with its conserved first and last residue. Fields, in order: V gene, D gene, clone size, J gene, CDR3 DNA, CDR3 protein. The D gene is left open where the match is weak. Clone size, where shown, is once, few, many, or a class for clones that have expanded.

>TRBV5-1|NA|NA|TRBJ1-1
TGCGCCAGCAGCAGACTGGACAGAGGAGTTGGAACTGAAGCTTTCTTT
CASSRLDRGVGTEAFF
>TRBV10-3|NA|few|TRBJ2-7
TGTGCCATCAGGAGGGAATCCTACGAGCAGTACTTC
CAIRRESYEQYF
>TRBV6-1|TRBD1|NA|TRBJ1-2
TGTGCCAGCAGTGAAGCGCGGACAGGGAGCTGGGGCTACACCTTC
CASSEARTGSWGYTF
>TRBV2|TRBD2|NA|TRBJ2-3
TGTGCCAGCGTGGGGCCTAGCGGGGGTGGGTACACGCAGTATTTT
CASVGPSGGGYTQYF
>TRBV7-9|TRBD2|few|TRBJ2-7
TGTGCCAGCAGCGACACTAGCGGGGTCTCCTACGAGCAGTACTTC
CASSDTSGVSYEQYF
>TRBV4-1|TRBD2|NA|TRBJ2-3
TGCGCCAGCAGCCCCGGGGGAGGGAGCGGAGATACGCAGTATTTT
CASSPGGGSGDTQYF
>TRBV4-2|TRBD1|NA|TRBJ2-1
TGTGCCAGCAGCCTGAAGACGACGGGACAGCAATACAATGAGCAGTTCTTC
CASSLKTTGQQYNEQFF
>TRBV3-1/TRBV3-2|TRBD2|once|TRBJ2-3
TGTGCCAGCAGCCAACAGGGACTAGCGGGAGTCGGAGATACGCAGTATTTT
CASSQQGLAGVGDTQYF
>TRBV7-2|TRBD1|NA|TRBJ1-1
TGTGCCAGCAGCTATCGGACAGGGGGGGAAGCTTTCTTT
CASSYRTGGEAFF
>TRBV6-5|NA|once|TRBJ1-1
TGTGCCAGCAGTTCGGGAACAGGGCTGAACACTGAAGCTTTCTTT
CASSSGTGLNTEAFF
>TRBV29-1|TRBD1|NA|TRBJ2-3
TGCAGCGTGCGGACCCCCATCAACAGGGGCGAGTTACCAGATACGCAGTATTTT
CSVRTPINRGELPDTQYF
>TRBV10-2|NA|NA|TRBJ1-4
TGCGCCAGCAGTGAGACAGGGATCGAAAAACTGTTTTTT
CASSETGIEKLFF
>TRBV6-1|TRBD1|NA|TRBJ1-6
TGTGCCAGCAGTGAACTCGGACAGGGGGGTTCACCCCTCCACTTT
CASSELGQGGSPLHF